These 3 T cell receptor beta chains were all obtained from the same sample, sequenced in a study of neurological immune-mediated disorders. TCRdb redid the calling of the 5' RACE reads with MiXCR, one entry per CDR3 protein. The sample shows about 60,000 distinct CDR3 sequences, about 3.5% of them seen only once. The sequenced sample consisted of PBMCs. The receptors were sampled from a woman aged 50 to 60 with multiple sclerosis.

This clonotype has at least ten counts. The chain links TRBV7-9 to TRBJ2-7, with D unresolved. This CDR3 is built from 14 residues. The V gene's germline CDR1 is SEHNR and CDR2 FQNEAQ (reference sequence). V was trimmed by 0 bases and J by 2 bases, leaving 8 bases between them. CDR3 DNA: TGTGCCAGCAGCTTAGCGATCAACGCCTACGAGCAGTACTTC. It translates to CASSLAINAYEQYF.

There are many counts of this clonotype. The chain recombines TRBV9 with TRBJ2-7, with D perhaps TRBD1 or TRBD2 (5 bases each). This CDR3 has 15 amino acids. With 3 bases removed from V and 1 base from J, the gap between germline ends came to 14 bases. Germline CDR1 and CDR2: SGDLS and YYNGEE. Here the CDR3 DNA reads TGTGCCAGCAGCGAGTCGGTGGGGGTTTCCTACGAGCAGTACTTC. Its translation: CASSESVGVSYEQYF.

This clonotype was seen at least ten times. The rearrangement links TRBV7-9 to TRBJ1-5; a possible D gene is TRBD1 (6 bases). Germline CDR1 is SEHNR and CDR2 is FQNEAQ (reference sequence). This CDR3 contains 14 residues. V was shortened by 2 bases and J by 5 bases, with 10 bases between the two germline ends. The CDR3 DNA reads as TGTGCCAGCAGCTTAACGGGGGCGGATCAGCCCCAGCATTTT. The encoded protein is CASSLTGADQPQHF.